This passage covers 7 T cell receptor beta chains from one sample sequenced in a study of liver allograft versus peripheral blood T cells. In the study overall: Within transplanted livers, the T cell receptor repertoires were examined and compared against the repertoires present in the peripheral blood of liver transplant recipients.

One entry per CDR3 protein, called by TCRdb with MiXCR from the reads. Among over 9,000 distinct CDR3 sequences, under 20% were seen once, and the ten largest hold roughly 1.2%. These receptors originate from a human patient who had a liver transplant. Some T cells may be supplied by the graft donor.

Relative to its sample, this clonotype is medium-sized. This chain links TRBV10-3 with TRBJ1-1; D remains ambiguous. The CDR3 runs to 15 residues. V lost 2 bases and J lost 1, with 11 bases in between. The germline gives CDR1 ENHRY, CDR2 SYGVKD. The CDR3 nucleotides are TGTGCCATCAGTGAGAAAGAGGGAAAGAACACTGAAGCTTTCTTT. Amino acid sequence: CAISEKEGKNTEAFF.

By share, this clonotype ranks as medium-sized. This chain uses TRBV29-1 with TRBJ1-1; D is uncertain. The CDR3 totals 12 residues. Trimming pared 3 bases from V and 4 bases from J, leaving 9 bases between. Germline-derived CDR1 and CDR2 are SQVTM and ANQGSEA. The CDR3 protein is CSVEGKGTEAFF. The DNA of the CDR3 is TGCAGCGTTGAGGGGAAGGGCACTGAAGCTTTCTTT. The variable domain in full, with the rest retrieved from reference TRBV29-1 and TRBJ1-1, is SAVISQKPSRDICQRGTSLTIQCQVDSQVTMMFWYRQQPGQSLTLIATANQGSEATYESGFVIDKFPISRPNLTFSTLTVSNMSPEDSSIYLCSVEGKGTEAFFGQGTRLTVV.

The V call is TRBV12-3 or TRBV12-4, the J call TRBJ1-2; TRBD1 agrees at 8 bases. V lost 5 bases to trimming and J lost 3 bases; unmatched junction nucleotides: 5. The CDR3 sequence is 14 residues long. The CDR3 reads CASSTDRGDYGYTF. In DNA form, the CDR3 reads TGTGCCAGCAGTACCGACAGGGGCGACTATGGCTACACCTTC.

The chain employs TRBV19 and TRBJ1-3; D unresolved. The germline V gene encodes CDR1 LNHDA and CDR2 SQIVND (reference sequence). The V and J ends lost 5 bases and 0 bases respectively, with 8 bases between them. This CDR3 region has 14 residues. The CDR3 DNA reads TGTGCCAGTAGTGACTTAAGCTCTGGAAACACCATATATTTT. This translates into CASSDLSSGNTIYF.

A word on this clonotype: A much more abundant neighbour one base away suggests this may be a read error. The V gene is TRBV15, the J gene TRBJ1-1, with TRBD1 identical over 10 bases. Germline CDR1 LNHNV, CDR2 YYDKDF (reference sequence). The CDR3 runs 16 residues. DNA for the CDR3: TGTGCCACCAGCAGAGCTCGGGGACAGGGGAAATCTGAAACTTTCTTT. Amino acid sequence: CATSRARGQGKSETFF. Full variable domain (missing parts from reference TRBV15 and TRBJ1-1): DAMVIQNPRYQVTQFGKPVTLSCSQTLNHNVMYWYQQKSSQAPKLLFHYYDKDFNNEADTPDNFQSRRPNTSFCFLDIRSPGLGDTAMYLCATSRARGQGKSETFFGQGTRLTVV.

This clonotype was counted once. The chain combines TRBV9 with TRBJ1-3, with 8 positions matching TRBD1. CDR1 and CDR2 (germline): SGDLS, YYNGEE. Losses at the gene ends were 3 bases for V and 4 bases for J; bases not matched to a gene: 9. The CDR3 has 16 amino acids. The CDR3 DNA is TGTGCCAGCAGCGCCTCAGGGGGCGCGGAAGGAAACACCATATATTTT. Translated, it gives CASSASGGAEGNTIYF.

The sample holds many counts of this clonotype. The chain uses TRBV6-5 and TRBJ2-1; 10 bases match TRBD2. This CDR3 contains 15 residues. Germline V gene data show CDR1 as MNHEY and CDR2 as SVGAGI. The trim removed 7 bases at V and 7 bases at J, leaving 10 bases unmatched. The CDR3 sequence: CASTAPLAGPNEQFF. The DNA for the CDR3 is TGTGCCAGCACCGCCCCACTAGCGGGGCCGAATGAGCAGTTCTTC.